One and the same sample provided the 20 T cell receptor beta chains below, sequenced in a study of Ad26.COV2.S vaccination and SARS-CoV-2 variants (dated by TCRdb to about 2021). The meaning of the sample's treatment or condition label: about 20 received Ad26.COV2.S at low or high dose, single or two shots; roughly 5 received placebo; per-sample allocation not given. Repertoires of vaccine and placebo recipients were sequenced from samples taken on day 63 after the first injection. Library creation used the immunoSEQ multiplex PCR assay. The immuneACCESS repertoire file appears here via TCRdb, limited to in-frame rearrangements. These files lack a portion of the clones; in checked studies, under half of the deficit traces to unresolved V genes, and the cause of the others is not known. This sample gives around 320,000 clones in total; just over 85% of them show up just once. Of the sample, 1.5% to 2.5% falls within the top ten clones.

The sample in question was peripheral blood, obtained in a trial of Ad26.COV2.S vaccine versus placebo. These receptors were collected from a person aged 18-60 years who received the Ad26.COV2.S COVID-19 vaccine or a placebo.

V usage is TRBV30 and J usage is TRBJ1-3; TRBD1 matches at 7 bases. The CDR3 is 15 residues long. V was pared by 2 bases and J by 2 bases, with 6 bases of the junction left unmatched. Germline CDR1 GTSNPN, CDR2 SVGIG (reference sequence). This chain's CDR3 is CAWSPQTGPGNTIYF. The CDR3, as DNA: TGTGCCTGGAGTCCACAGACAGGGCCTGGAAACACCATATATTTT.

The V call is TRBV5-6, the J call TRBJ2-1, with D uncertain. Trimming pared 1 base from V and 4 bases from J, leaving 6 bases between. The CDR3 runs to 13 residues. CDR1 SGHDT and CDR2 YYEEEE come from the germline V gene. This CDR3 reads CASSLYRYNEQFF. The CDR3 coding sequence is TGTGCCAGCAGCTTGTACCGATACAATGAGCAGTTCTTC.

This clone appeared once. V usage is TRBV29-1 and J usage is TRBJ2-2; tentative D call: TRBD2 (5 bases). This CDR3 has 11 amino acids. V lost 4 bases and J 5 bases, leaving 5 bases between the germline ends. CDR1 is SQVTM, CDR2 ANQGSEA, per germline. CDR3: CSVGGTGELFF. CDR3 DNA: TGCAGCGTTGGAGGGACCGGGGAGCTGTTTTTT.

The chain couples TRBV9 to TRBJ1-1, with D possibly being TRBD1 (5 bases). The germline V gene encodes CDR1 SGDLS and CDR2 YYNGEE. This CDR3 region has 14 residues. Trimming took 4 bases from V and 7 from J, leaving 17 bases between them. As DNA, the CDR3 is TGTGCCAGCAGCTCTCAAGTGGGGGTCGGTGAAGCTTTCTTT. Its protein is CASSSQVGVGEAFF.

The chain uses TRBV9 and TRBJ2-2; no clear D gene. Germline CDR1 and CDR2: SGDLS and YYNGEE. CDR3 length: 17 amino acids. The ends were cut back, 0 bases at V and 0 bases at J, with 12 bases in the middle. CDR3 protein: CASSVDSVPANTGELFF. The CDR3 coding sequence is TGTGCCAGCAGCGTAGATTCTGTTCCCGCGAACACCGGGGAGCTGTTTTTT. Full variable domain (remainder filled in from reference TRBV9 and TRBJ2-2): DSGVTQTPKHLITATGQRVTLRCSPRSGDLSVYWYQQSLDQGLQFLIQYYNGEERAKGNILERFSAQQFPDLHSELNLSSLELGDSALYFCASSVDSVPANTGELFFGEGSRLTVL.

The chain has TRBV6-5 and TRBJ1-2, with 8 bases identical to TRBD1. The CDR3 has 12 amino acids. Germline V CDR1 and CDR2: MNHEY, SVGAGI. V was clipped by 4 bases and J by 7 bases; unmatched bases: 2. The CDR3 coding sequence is TGTGCCAGCAGTTCTGGACAGGGTGGCTACACCTTC. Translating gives CASSSGQGGYTF.

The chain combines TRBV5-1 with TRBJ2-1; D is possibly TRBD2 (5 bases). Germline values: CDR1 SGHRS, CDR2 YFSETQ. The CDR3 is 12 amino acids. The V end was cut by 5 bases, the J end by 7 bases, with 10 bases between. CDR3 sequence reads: CASRRDRNEQFF. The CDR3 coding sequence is TGCGCCAGCAGGAGGGATCGGAATGAGCAGTTCTTC.

CDR3 sequence: CASTLTGTGFYEQYF. The CDR3 DNA reads as TGCGCCAGCACCCTCACCGGGACAGGGTTCTACGAGCAGTACTTC. The V and J genes are TRBV5-1 and TRBJ2-7, with TRBD1 matching over 9 bases. CDR3 size: 15 residues. V gave up 6 bases and J gave up 3 bases; unmatched junction bases: 10. Germline values: CDR1 SGHRS, CDR2 YFSETQ.

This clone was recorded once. CDR3 DNA sequence: TGTGCCTGCCTTCGGGACACTGAAGCTTTCTTT. Its protein is CACLRDTEAFF. The rearrangement uses TRBV30 and TRBJ1-1; no definite D call. Looked up from germline, CDR1 is GTSNPN and CDR2 is SVGIG (reference sequence). Trimming stripped 6 bases from V and 3 bases from J, with 8 bases between. The CDR3 extends over 11 amino acids.

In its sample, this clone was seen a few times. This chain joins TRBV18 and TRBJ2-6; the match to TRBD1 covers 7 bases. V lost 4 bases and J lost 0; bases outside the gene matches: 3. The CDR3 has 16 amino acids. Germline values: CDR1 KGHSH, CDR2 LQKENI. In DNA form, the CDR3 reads TGTGCCAGCTCACGGACAGGTAGCTCTGGGGCCAACGTCCTGACTTTC. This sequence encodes CASSRTGSSGANVLTF. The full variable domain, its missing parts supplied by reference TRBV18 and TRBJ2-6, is NAGVMQNPRHLVRRRGQEARLRCSPMKGHSHVYWYRQLPEEGLKFMVYLQKENIIDESGMPKERFSAEFPKEGPSILRIQQVVRGDSAAYFCASSRTGSSGANVLTFGAGSRLTVL.

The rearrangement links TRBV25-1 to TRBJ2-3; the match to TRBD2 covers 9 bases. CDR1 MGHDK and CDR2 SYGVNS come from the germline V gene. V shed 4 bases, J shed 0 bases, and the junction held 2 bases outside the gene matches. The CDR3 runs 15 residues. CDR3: CASSGLAGSTDTQYF. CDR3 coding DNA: TGTGCCAGCAGTGGCCTAGCGGGGAGCACAGATACGCAGTATTTT.

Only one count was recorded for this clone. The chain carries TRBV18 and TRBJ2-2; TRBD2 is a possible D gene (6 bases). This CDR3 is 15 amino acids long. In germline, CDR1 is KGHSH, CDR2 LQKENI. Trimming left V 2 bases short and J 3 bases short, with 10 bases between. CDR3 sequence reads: CASSPGPSDTGELFF. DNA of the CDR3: TGTGCCAGCTCACCAGGACCTAGCGACACCGGGGAGCTGTTTTTT.

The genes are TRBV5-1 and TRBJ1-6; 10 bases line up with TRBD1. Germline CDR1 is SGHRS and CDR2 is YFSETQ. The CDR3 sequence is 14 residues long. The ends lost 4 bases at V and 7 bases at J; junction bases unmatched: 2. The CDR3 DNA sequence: TGCGCCAGCAGCCCGGGACAGGGGAATTCACCCCTCCACTTT. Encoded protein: CASSPGQGNSPLHF. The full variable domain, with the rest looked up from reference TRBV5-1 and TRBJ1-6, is KAGVTQTPRYLIKTRGQQVTLSCSPISGHRSVSWYQQTPGQGLQFLFEYFSETQRNKGNFPGRFSGRQFSNSRSEMNVSTLELGDSALYLCASSPGQGNSPLHFGNGTRLTVT.

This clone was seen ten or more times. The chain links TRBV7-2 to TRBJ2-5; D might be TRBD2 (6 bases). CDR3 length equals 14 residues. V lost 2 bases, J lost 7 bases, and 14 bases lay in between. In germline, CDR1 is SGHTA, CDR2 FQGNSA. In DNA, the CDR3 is TGTGCCAGCAGCTTAAGCAGGCCGGAGGGGACCCAGTACTTC. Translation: CASSLSRPEGTQYF.

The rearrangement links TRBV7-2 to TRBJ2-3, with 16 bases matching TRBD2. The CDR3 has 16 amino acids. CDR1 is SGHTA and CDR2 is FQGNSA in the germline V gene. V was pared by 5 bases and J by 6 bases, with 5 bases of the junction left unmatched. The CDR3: CASSPGLAGGQDTQYF. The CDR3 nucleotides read TGTGCCAGCAGCCCGGGACTAGCGGGGGGGCAGGATACGCAGTATTTT.

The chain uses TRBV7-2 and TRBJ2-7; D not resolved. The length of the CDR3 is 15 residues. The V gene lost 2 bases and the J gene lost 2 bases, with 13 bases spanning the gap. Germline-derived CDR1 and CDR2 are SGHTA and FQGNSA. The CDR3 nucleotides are TGTGCCAGCAGCTTATACCCGCTACGGACCTACGAGCAGTACTTC. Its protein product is CASSLYPLRTYEQYF.

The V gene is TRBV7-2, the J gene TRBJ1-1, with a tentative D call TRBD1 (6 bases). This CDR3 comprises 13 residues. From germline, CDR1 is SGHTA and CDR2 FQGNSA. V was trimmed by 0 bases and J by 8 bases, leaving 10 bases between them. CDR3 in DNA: TGTGCCAGCAGCTTAGCCCGACAGGCAGAAGCTTTCTTT. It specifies CASSLARQAEAFF.

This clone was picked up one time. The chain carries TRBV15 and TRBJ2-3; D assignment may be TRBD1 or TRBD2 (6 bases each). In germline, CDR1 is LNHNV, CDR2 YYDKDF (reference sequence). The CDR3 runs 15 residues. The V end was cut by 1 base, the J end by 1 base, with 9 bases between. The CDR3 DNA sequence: TGTGCCACCAGCAGAGCGGGGGCACGCACAGATACGCAGTATTTT. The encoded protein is CATSRAGARTDTQYF.

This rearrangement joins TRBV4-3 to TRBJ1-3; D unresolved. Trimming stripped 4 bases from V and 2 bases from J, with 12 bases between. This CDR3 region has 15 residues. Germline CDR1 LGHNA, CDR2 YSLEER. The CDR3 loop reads CASSPDGLAGNTIYF. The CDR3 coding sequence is TGCGCCAGCAGCCCAGACGGACTAGCTGGAAACACCATATATTTT.

The CDR3 bases are TGTGCCAGCCAACCCGGGACATTGGGGTATGGCTACACCTTC. Translated, it gives CASQPGTLGYGYTF. The chain has TRBV19 and TRBJ1-2; maybe TRBD1 (6 bases). V lost 9 bases and J lost 5, with 19 bases in between. The CDR3 runs to 14 residues. Germline V gives CDR1 LNHDA, CDR2 SQIVND (reference sequence). The whole variable domain, remainder taken from reference TRBV19 and TRBJ1-2, is DGGITQSPKYLFRKEGQNVTLSCEQNLNHDAMYWYRQDPGQGLRLIYYSQIVNDFQKGDIAEGYSVSREKKESFPLTVTSAQKNPTAFYLCASQPGTLGYGYTFGSGTRLTVV.